This T cell receptor (beta chain) emerged from a study of neoadjuvant anti-PD-1 for oral cavity cancer. CDR3 size: 16 residues. Germline V lookup: CDR1 SGHTA, CDR2 FQGTGA. V was cut by 5 bases and J by 2 bases, with 15 bases left in between. Libraries were prepared by immunoSEQ multiplex PCR; TCRdb keeps only in-frame clonotypes and omits some of them. The sample holds around 16,000 clones, 55% to 70% seen once. The sequences come from PBMCs, collected before nivolumab (anti-PD-1) treatment. This TCR derives from a person aged 35 to 85 with oral cavity squamous cell carcinoma. This sequence joins TRBV7-3 and TRBJ2-2; weak D call: TRBD1 (6 bases). This chain's CDR3 is CASSQAAGVNTGELFF. The CDR3 nucleotides are TGTGCCAGCAGCCAGGCGGCAGGGGTCAACACCGGGGAGCTGTTTTTT.